This entry concerns a single TCR beta chain. Original handling: For nucleated cells, counts were estimated from reference gene primer amplification. The method was immunoSEQ multiplex PCR; TCRdb's version includes in-frame clones alone and lacks a portion of them. Clonal size and the V and J genes are those of that table, whereas D and trimming came from the DNA. This table holds approximately 110,000 clones, approximately 85% found once. This sample was taken from a study of blood T cell repertoires in COVID-19. As for the study in general: From the United States, Italy and Spain came samples of acute and convalescent COVID-19. T cells, B-cell-depleted T cells, or PBMCs provided the cDNA or gDNA that served as material.

Germline lookup yields CDR1 MNHEY and CDR2 SVGAGI. With V trimmed by 0 bases and J by 12 bases, 6 bases remained unmatched. This CDR3 is 14 amino acids long. The chain uses TRBV6-5 and TRBJ2-1; the match to TRBD2 covers 9 bases. What was sequenced was peripheral blood. This TCR was recovered from a man aged 70 or older with acute or convalescent COVID-19. The CDR3 is CASSYSTASGTQFF. CDR3 DNA sequence: TGTGCCAGCAGTTACTCGACGGCTAGCGGGACGCAGTTCTTC.